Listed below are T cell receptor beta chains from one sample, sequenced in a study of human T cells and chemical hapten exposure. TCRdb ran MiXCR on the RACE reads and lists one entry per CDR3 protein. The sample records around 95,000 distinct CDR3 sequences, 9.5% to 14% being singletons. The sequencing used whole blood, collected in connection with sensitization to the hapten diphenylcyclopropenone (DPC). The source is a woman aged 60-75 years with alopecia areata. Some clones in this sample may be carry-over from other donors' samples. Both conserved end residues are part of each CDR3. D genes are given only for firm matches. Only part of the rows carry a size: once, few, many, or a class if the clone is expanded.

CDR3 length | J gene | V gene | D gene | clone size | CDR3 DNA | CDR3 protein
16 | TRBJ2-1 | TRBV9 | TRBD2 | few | TGTGCCAGCAGCGTAGGAGGTAGCGGGGGAAGAAATGAGCAGTTCTTC | CASSVGGSGGRNEQFF
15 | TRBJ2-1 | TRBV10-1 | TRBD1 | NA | TGCGCCAGCAGTGCGTTGACAGGGAAAGGAAATGAGCAGTTCTTC | CASSALTGKGNEQFF
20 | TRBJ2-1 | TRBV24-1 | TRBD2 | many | TGTGCCACCAGTGATTCGGGAGCGAAGTCGAAGCGGGGGGCATACAATGAGCAGTTCTTC | CATSDSGAKSKRGAYNEQFF
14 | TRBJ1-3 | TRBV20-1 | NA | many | TGCAGTGCTAGTGCCGTCGGGAGGGGAAACACCATATATTTT | CSASAVGRGNTIYF
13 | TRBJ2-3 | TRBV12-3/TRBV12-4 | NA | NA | TGTGCCAGCAGTTTAGCTAGCGTAGATACGCAGTATTTT | CASSLASVDTQYF
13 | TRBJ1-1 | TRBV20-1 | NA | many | TGCAGTGCTAGAGTACTGATGAACACTGAAGCTTTCTTT | CSARVLMNTEAFF
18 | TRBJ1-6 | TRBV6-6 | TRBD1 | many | TGTGCCAGCAGTTACCCCCGGGACAGGAGCTCCTATAATTCACCCCTCCACTTT | CASSYPRDRSSYNSPLHF
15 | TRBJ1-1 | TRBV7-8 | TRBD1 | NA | TGTGCCAGCAGCTATACAGGGGGCGAACTCACTGAAGCTTTCTTT | CASSYTGGELTEAFF
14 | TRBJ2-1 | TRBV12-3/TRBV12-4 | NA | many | TGTGCCAGCAGTTACCCGAACAGGGACGGTGAGCAGTTCTTC | CASSYPNRDGEQFF
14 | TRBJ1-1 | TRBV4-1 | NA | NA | TGCGCCAGCAGACACCAGCAGGGACCCACTGAAGCTTTCTTT | CASRHQQGPTEAFF
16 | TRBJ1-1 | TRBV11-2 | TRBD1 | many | TGTGCCAGCAGCTTAGCACGACAGGGTACGAACACTGAAGCTTTCTTT | CASSLARQGTNTEAFF
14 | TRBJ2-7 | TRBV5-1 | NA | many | TGCGCCAGCAGCTTGGTGTCGGGACCCTACGAGCAGTACTTC | CASSLVSGPYEQYF
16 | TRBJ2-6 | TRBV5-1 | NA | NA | TGCGCCAGCAGCTCGGCCTGGGCTACGGGGGCCAACGTCCTGACTTTC | CASSSAWATGANVLTF
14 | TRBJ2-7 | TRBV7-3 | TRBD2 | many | TGTGCCAGCAGCCGTCGGGAGGGGTCCTACGAGCAGTACTTC | CASSRREGSYEQYF
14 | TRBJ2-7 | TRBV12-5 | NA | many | TGTGCTAGTGGTTTGGTCCCCAGTTCCTACGAGCAGTACTTC | CASGLVPSSYEQYF
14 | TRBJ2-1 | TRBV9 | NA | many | TGTGCCAGCAGCGTAGGGACGGAGTACAATGAGCAGTTCTTC | CASSVGTEYNEQFF
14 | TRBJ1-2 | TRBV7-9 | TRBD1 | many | TGTGCCAGCAGTAGGGGACAGGGGACCTATGGCTACACCTTC | CASSRGQGTYGYTF
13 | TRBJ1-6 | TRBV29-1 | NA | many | TGCAGCGTTGCCGACAGTGATAATTCACCCCTCCACTTT | CSVADSDNSPLHF
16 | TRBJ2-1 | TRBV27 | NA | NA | TGTGCCAGCCTTGGGACTGCGGGGAGACTAGGAAATGAGCAGTTCTTC | CASLGTAGRLGNEQFF
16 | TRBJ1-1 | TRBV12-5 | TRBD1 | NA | TGTGCTAGTGGTTTGGCCCGAACAGGGGGTGGAACTGAAGCTTTCTTT | CASGLARTGGGTEAFF
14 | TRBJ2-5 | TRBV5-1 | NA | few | TGCGCCAGCAGCTACCCAGGATTTCAAGAGACCCAGTACTTC | CASSYPGFQETQYF
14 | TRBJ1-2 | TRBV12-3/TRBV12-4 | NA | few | TGTGCCAGCAGTCTTACCTCGTCGGGGAATGGCTACACCTTC | CASSLTSSGNGYTF
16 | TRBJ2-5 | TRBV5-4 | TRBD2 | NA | TGTGCCAGCAGCTTGGCTAGCGGGGACAACCAAGAGACCCAGTACTTC | CASSLASGDNQETQYF
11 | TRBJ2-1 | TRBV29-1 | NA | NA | TGCAGCGTTGAACTCGCCCGTGAGCAGTTCTTC | CSVELAREQFF
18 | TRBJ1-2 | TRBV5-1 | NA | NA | TGCGCCAGCAGCTTGGGTATTTCCGCCGGCAGGGATAACTATGGCTACACCTTC | CASSLGISAGRDNYGYTF
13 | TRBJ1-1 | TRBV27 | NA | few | TGTGCCAGCAGCCGGGCCCAAGACACTGAAGCTTTCTTT | CASSRAQDTEAFF
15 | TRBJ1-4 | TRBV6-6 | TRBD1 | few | TGTGCCAGCAGTGCCGGGACAGAAGCTAATGAAAAACTGTTTTTT | CASSAGTEANEKLFF
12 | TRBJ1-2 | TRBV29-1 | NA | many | TGCAGCGTTGTTGTCAGTGACTATGGCTACACCTTC | CSVVVSDYGYTF
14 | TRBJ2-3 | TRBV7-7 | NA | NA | TGTGCTAGCAGCTCAGGGGGGATCACAGATACGCAGTATTTT | CASSSGGITDTQYF
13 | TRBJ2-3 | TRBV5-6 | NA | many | TGTGCCAGCAGCTTAGGACAGACAGATACGCAGTATTTT | CASSLGQTDTQYF
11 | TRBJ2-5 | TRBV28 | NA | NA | TGTGCCAGCCGAACAGGTTCTCGCCAGTACTTC | CASRTGSRQYF
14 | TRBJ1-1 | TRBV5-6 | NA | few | TGTGCCAGCAGCTTGGGTTGGGGACGGGATGAAGCTTTCTTT | CASSLGWGRDEAFF
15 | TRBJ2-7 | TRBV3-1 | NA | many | TGTGCCAGCAGCCCGGGCGGCGGGGCCAGTTTCGAGCAGTACTTC | CASSPGGGASFEQYF
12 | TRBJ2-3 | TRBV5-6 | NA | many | TGTGCCAGCCAAGAGGCCACAGATACGCAGTATTTT | CASQEATDTQYF
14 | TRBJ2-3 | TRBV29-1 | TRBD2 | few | TGCAGCGTTGACGGGCGGGGGTCTCCCGGGACGCAGTATTTT | CSVDGRGSPGTQYF
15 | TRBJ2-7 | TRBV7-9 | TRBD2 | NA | TGTGCCAGCAGATCCACTAGCGGGGAAACCTACGAGCAGTACTTC | CASRSTSGETYEQYF
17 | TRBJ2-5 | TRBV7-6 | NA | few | TGTGCCAGCAGCTTACAAGGAGGCCAAGTCTTTCAAGAGACCCAGTACTTC | CASSLQGGQVFQETQYF
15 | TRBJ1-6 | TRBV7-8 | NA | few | TGTGCCAGCAGCTTAGGGCTGGCGGACTACTCACCCCTCCACTTT | CASSLGLADYSPLHF
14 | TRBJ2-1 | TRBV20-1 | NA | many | TGCAGTGCTAGACCCGCGGGGTTGGGGGGTGAGCAGTTCTTC | CSARPAGLGGEQFF
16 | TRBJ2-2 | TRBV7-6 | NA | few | TGTGCCAGCAGCTTAGCGACAGGTTGGGACACCGGGGAGCTGTTTTTT | CASSLATGWDTGELFF
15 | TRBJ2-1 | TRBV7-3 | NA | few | TGTGCCAGCAGCTTAACGCCCCGGCCATTAGAGGAGCAGTTCTTC | CASSLTPRPLEEQFF
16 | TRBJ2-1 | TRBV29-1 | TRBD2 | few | TGCAGCTCCCTCGGCGGAGCGGGGGAACCCTACAATGAGCAGTTCTTC | CSSLGGAGEPYNEQFF
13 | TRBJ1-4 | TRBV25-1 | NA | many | TGTGCCAGCAGCAGGGGCAGTAATGAAAAACTGTTTTTT | CASSRGSNEKLFF